This TCR beta chain comes out of a study of regulatory T cells in long-lasting Graves disease listed by TCRdb under 2021. For context, the study as a whole: To count as having persistent Graves' disease, a patient had to have received antithyroid drug treatment for over 5 years with TSH receptor autoantibodies remaining persistently positive. A total of 33 samples underwent TCR sequencing, from around 13 patients with persistent Graves' disease and roughly 20 patients with newly diagnosed Graves' disease. Persistent Graves' disease patients in the clinical cohort had taken antithyroid drugs for about 9.7 years on average. Persistent Graves' disease patients were compared with newly diagnosed Graves' disease patients by peripheral blood TCR sequencing and RNA sequencing. The study took place in China and was registered as a clinical trial.

V and J lose 2 bases and 0 bases, and a span of 7 bases separates them. Measured from the cysteine to the phenylalanine, the CDR3 is 13 residues long. Kept here is only the CDR3 DNA, which spans 39 bases and is read in frame from base 1. As encoded in the germline V gene (reference sequence), CDR1 is DFQATT while CDR2 is SNEGSKA. Comments on this clonotype: The target of this receptor is not known. No quality values exist for individual bases; no much larger clone is one base distant.

To prepare the library, multiplex PCR was applied. This sample was sequenced with an Illumina HiSeq 4000. iRepertoire HTBI primers and Arm-PCR amplification of CDR3 regions were used to construct TCR beta libraries. Before sequencing, the PCR products underwent gel purification. The study's own analysis went as follows. Gene usage analysis of CDR3 amino acid clonotypes used the 50 to 70 TRBV and about 13 TRBJ segments found across samples. COPE and FqMerger were used to merge filtered high-quality paired reads into contigs. Contigs were aligned with BLAST to IMGT TRBV, TRBD and TRBJ reference genes, and CDR3 was defined per IMGT. Any clonotype with a frequency above 0.1% was counted as a highly expanded clone. Shannon entropy was used to measure repertoire diversity, and the Gini coefficient was used to measure V-J evenness. A clonotype found in more than one individual was treated as public. TCRdb trimmed the raw reads at Q25, called clones with MiXCR and kept productive beta chains. All rows with the same CDR3 protein become a single entry with the most common DNA and genes. TCRdb assigned the V and J calls; the authors' analysis was not used. Across this sample there are roughly 400,000 distinct CDR3 sequences, with roughly 23% seen only once. The top ten clones comprise about 13% of the sample.

The time point label on this specimen signifies: persistent/refractory GD, antithyroid drugs over 5 years with positive TRAb. For both TCR sequencing and RNA sequencing, RNA was extracted from PBMCs using TRIzol. Graves' disease was diagnosed according to American Thyroid Association guidelines. Patients for the study were recruited at an endocrinology department in Xi'an, China. From each patient, approximately 9.9 milliliters of peripheral blood was collected into an EDTA anticoagulant tube. Ficoll Paque Plus density gradient separation was used to isolate PBMCs, and no further T cell sorting was performed. An Agilent 2100 Bioanalyzer and agarose gel were used to assess RNA quality, and a NanoDrop 2000 was used to measure RNA concentration. Study-level results and caveats: As a limitation, the authors acknowledged that the small sample size may reduce accuracy. Lower TCR Shannon entropy and fewer highly expanded clones were observed in persistent Graves' disease patients than in newly diagnosed patients, which suggested clonal expansion. TRBV28, TRBJ1-2 and TRBJ2-5 were preferentially used in persistent disease, while TRBV20-1 and TRBJ2-1 were favored in newly diagnosed disease. The study examined only peripheral blood because the primary lesion, thyroid tissue, could not be accessed. Only the TCR beta chain was sequenced and analyzed. Patients with persistent disease shared more public clonotypes (about 2,700) than newly diagnosed patients did (more than 900).

The source of this sequence is a female donor with Graves disease. Recombination connected TRBV20-1 to TRBJ1-1; the D gene is unclear. Sequencing was performed on peripheral blood mononuclear cells (PBMCs), taken when the disease was refractory, from a patient treated with antithyroid drugs. The sequence in DNA is TGCAGTGCTAGAATGACAATGAACACTGAAGCTTTCTTT. This yields the protein CSARMTMNTEAFF.